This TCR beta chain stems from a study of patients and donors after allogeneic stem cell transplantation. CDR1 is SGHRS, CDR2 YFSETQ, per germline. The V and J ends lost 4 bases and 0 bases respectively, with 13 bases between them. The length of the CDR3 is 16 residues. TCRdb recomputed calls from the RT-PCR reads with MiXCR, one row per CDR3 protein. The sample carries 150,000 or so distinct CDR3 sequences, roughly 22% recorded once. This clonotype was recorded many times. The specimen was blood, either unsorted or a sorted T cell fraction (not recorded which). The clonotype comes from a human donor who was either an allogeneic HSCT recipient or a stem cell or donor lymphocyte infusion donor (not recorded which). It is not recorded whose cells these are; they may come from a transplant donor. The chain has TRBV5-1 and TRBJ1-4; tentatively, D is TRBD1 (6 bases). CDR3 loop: CASSSGQFATNEKLFF. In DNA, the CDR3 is TGCGCCAGCAGCAGCGGACAGTTTGCAACTAATGAAAAACTGTTTTTT.